This is a list of T cell receptor beta chains from one sample in a study of T cells in tuberculosis. Assay used: immunoSEQ multiplex PCR; TCRdb lists only in-frame clones, some missing. The sample records about 28,000 clones, 85% to 90% being singletons. Sample: PBMCs. Every receptor here comes from a donor between 10 and 35 years old with latent tuberculosis or without tuberculosis infection. The CDR3 runs from the conserved cysteine through the conserved F or W. The D gene is left open where the match is weak. Part of the rows lack a size; the others show once, few, many or a class for expanded clones.

>-|-|TRBV6-5|TRBJ1-1
TGTGCCAGCAGTTTACACAGGGCTACTGAAGCTTTCTTT
CASSLHRATEAFF
>-|-|TRBV5-4|TRBJ2-3
TGTGCCAGCAGCTTGTGGACAGCTGCTAGCACAGATACGCAGTATTTT
CASSLWTAASTDTQYF
>few|-|TRBV10-3|TRBJ1-2
TGTGCCATCAGTGATAACGGGGGGGCCCAAAACTATGGCTACACCTTC
CAISDNGGAQNYGYTF
>large|TRBD1|TRBV9|TRBJ1-2
TGTGCCAGCAGCGCGGGACAGGCCGCTCCTAACTATGGCTACACCTTC
CASSAGQAAPNYGYTF
>few|TRBD1|TRBV5-6|TRBJ2-5
TGTGCCAGCAAATTGAGGCAGGGGGCTCTCGAGACCCAGTACTTC
CASKLRQGALETQYF
>-|-|TRBV10-3|TRBJ1-6
TGTGCCATCAGTGATGACAGGCGCTCCTATAATTCACCCCTCCACTTT
CAISDDRRSYNSPLHF
>-|-|TRBV19|TRBJ2-1
TGTGCCAGTAGTCCCCGGGCGCTTGGAGGGAATGAGCAGTTCTTC
CASSPRALGGNEQFF
>-|TRBD1|TRBV6-6|TRBJ1-1
TGTGCCAGCAGATCCGGGACAGGGAACACTGAAGCTTTCTTT
CASRSGTGNTEAFF
>-|-|TRBV5-1|TRBJ2-5
TGCGCCAGCAGTTCGGGAGTGTTTGTAGAGACCCAGTACTTC
CASSSGVFVETQYF
>-|-|TRBV7-9|TRBJ2-3
TGTGCCAGCAGCTTAGTGCGGGCGCATTACACAGATACGCAGTATTTT
CASSLVRAHYTDTQYF
>-|-|TRBV19|TRBJ1-1
TGTGCCAGTAGTAAACCGGGGAACACTGAAGCTTTCTTT
CASSKPGNTEAFF
>-|-|TRBV6-1|TRBJ2-1
TGTGCCAGCAGTGACCTCCGGGGCTACAATGAGCAGTTCTTC
CASSDLRGYNEQFF
>-|-|TRBV7-9|TRBJ1-2
TGTGCCAGCAGCTTAGGACTTAACTATGGCTACACCTTC
CASSLGLNYGYTF
>-|-|TRBV7-7|TRBJ2-1
TGTGCCAGCAGCTTAGGCCCTAGCCACAATGAGCAGTTCTTC
CASSLGPSHNEQFF
>-|TRBD1|TRBV29-1|TRBJ1-2
TGCAGCGGCGTAACCGGACAGGGTGTGAACTATGGCTACACCTTC
CSGVTGQGVNYGYTF
>-|-|TRBV14|TRBJ2-1
TGTGCCAGCAGCCCTTCTTTTAATGAGCAGTTCTTC
CASSPSFNEQFF
>once|-|TRBV29-1|TRBJ1-1
TGCAGCGTTGATGAGCCTTTCTTT
CSVDEPFF
>-|-|TRBV28|TRBJ1-2
TGTGCCAGCAGTCCGACTGCGGGGGGCAGATTCGTGGGAGACCATGGCTACACCTTC
CASSPTAGGRFVGDHGYTF
>-|TRBD1|TRBV18|TRBJ2-7
TGTGCCAGCTCCCCGGGGACAGGGTTAACCCAGCAGTACTTC
CASSPGTGLTQQYF
>few|-|TRBV9|TRBJ2-1
TGTGCCAGCAGCGGAAAACGTACCGGGAGCTCCTACAATGAGCAGTTCTTC
CASSGKRTGSSYNEQFF
>once|TRBD2|TRBV7-2|TRBJ2-7
TGTGCCAGCAGCTTAGAGCGGGGTGATTCCTACGAGCAGTACTTC
CASSLERGDSYEQYF
>-|TRBD1|TRBV6-6|TRBJ1-2
TGTGCCAGCAGTCAGACCGGGACAGGGAAAGACACCTTC
CASSQTGTGKDTF
>-|TRBD1|TRBV27|TRBJ2-1
TGTGCCAGCAGATTAAGCGCGGGACAGGGTTACAGCTCCTACAATGAGCAGTTCTTC
CASRLSAGQGYSSYNEQFF
>-|-|TRBV7-2|TRBJ2-3
TGTGCCAGCAGCCCCGGGGGTTATCGTGTGAGAGATACGCAGTATTTT
CASSPGGYRVRDTQYF
>-|-|TRBV10-2|TRBJ1-1
TGCGCCAGCAGTGAGCTCCGGGACACTGAAGCTTTCTTT
CASSELRDTEAFF
>-|-|TRBV7-2|TRBJ1-1
TGTGCCAGCAGAAAAAGGGGGAACACTGAAGCTTTCTTT
CASRKRGNTEAFF
>-|-|TRBV7-7|TRBJ2-5
TGTGCCAGCAGCTTAGAGGGGTTGAGGGAGACCCAGTACTTC
CASSLEGLRETQYF
>-|TRBD1|TRBV19|TRBJ1-1
TGTGCCAGTACCCGACAGGGGGGGACTGAAGCTTTCTTT
CASTRQGGTEAFF
>-|-|TRBV6-4|TRBJ1-2
TGTGCCAGCAGTGACCCGACAGACTCCTATGGCTACACCTTC
CASSDPTDSYGYTF
>-|-|TRBV7-2|TRBJ2-5
TGTGCCAGCAGCCTACAAGAGACCCAGTACTTC
CASSLQETQYF
>-|TRBD1|TRBV18|TRBJ1-2
TGTGCCTGCTCGGGACAGGGCCAGGGTGGCTACACCTTC
CACSGQGQGGYTF
>-|TRBD1|TRBV9|TRBJ1-1
TGTGCCAGCAGCGTTGAGGTGGGACAGGGTGGGTTGAACACTGAAGCTTTCTTT
CASSVEVGQGGLNTEAFF
>-|TRBD1|TRBV14|TRBJ2-1
TGTGCCAGCAGCCAATCATCCGGGACAGCCGAGCAGTTCTTC
CASSQSSGTAEQFF
>-|TRBD1|TRBV6-5|TRBJ1-1
TGTGCCAGCAGTTCCAACACAGGGGTGAACACTGAAGCTTTCTTT
CASSSNTGVNTEAFF
>-|TRBD1|TRBV19|TRBJ1-6
TGTGCCAGTAGTATGGGGAAGGGGACAGGAAATTCACCCCTCCACTTT
CASSMGKGTGNSPLHF
>once|-|TRBV6-5|TRBJ2-1
TGTGCCAGCAGTTACCAAGGGGGACTACACAACAATGAGCAGTTCTTC
CASSYQGGLHNNEQFF
>-|TRBD1|TRBV9|TRBJ1-2
TGTGCCAGCAGCGTAGACAGGGGCCACTATGGCTACACCTTC
CASSVDRGHYGYTF
>-|TRBD2|TRBV11-2|TRBJ2-5
TGTGCCAGCAGCTTAGGTCTAGCGGGACAAGAGACCCAGTACTTC
CASSLGLAGQETQYF
>-|-|TRBV18|TRBJ1-1
TGTGCCAGCTCACCGGGGCAGCTGAACACTGAAGCTTTCTTT
CASSPGQLNTEAFF
>few|-|TRBV5-4|TRBJ2-7
TGTGCCAGCAGCCGGACTGGGAGCGACGAGCAGTACTTC
CASSRTGSDEQYF
>-|TRBD2|TRBV5-6|TRBJ2-1
TGTGCCAGCAGCTCCTTAGCGGGGGCATACAATGAGCAGTTCTTC
CASSSLAGAYNEQFF